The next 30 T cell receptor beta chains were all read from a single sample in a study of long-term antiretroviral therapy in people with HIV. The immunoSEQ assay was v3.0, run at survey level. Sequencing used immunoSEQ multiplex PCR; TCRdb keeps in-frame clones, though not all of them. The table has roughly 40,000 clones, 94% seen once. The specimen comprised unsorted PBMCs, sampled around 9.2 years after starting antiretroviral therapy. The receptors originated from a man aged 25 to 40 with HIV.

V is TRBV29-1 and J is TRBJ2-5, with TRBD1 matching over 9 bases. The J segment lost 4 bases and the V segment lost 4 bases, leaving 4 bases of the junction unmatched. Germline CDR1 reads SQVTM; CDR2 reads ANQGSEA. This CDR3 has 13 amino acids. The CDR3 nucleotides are TGCAGCGTTGGGGGACAGGGAAGAGAGACCCAGTACTTC. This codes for CSVGGQGRETQYF.

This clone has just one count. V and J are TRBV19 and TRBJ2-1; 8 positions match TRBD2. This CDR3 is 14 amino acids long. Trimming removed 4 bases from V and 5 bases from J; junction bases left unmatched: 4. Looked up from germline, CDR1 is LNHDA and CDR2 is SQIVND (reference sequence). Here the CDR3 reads CASSRSGGDNEQFF. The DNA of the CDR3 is TGTGCCAGTAGTAGGTCCGGGGGGGACAATGAGCAGTTCTTC.

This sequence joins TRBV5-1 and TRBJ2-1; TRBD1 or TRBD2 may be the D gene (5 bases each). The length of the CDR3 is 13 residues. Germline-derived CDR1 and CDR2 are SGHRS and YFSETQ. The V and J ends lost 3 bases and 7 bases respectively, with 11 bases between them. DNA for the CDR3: TGCGCCAGCAGCTATATAGGGGAGAATGAGCAGTTCTTC. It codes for CASSYIGENEQFF.

Here the CDR3 DNA reads TGTGCCAGCAGCTTTGCCGGGACAGGGAGCGGGGCTTTCTTT. Translated: CASSFAGTGSGAFF. The chain carries TRBV7-2 and TRBJ1-1; TRBD1 aligns across 9 bases. The germline CDR1 and CDR2 sequences are SGHTA and FQGNSA. Unmatched junction bases numbered 10, after V lost 3 bases and J lost 11 bases. CDR3 size: 14 residues.

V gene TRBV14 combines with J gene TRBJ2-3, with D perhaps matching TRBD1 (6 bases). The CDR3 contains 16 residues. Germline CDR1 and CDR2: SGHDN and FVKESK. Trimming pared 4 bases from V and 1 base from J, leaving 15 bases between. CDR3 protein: CASSLFTTGGTDTQYF. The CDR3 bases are TGTGCCAGCAGCCTTTTTACGACAGGCGGCACAGATACGCAGTATTTT.

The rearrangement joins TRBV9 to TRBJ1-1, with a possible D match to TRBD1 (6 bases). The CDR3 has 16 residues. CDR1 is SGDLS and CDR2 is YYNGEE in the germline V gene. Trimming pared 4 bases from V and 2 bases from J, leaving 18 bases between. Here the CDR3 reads CASSPHDRSRNTEAFF. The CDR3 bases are TGTGCCAGCAGCCCACACGACAGGAGTAGAAACACTGAAGCTTTCTTT.

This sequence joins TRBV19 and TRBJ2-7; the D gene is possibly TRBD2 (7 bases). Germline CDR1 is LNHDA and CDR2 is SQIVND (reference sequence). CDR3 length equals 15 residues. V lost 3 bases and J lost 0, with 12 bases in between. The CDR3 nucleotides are TGTGCCAGTAGTATGGACAGCGGGGTCTCCTACGAGCAGTACTTC. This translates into CASSMDSGVSYEQYF. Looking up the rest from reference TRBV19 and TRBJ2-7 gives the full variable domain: DGGITQSPKYLFRKEGQNVTLSCEQNLNHDAMYWYRQDPGQGLRLIYYSQIVNDFQKGDIAEGYSVSREKKESFPLTVTSAQKNPTAFYLCASSMDSGVSYEQYFGPGTRLTVT.

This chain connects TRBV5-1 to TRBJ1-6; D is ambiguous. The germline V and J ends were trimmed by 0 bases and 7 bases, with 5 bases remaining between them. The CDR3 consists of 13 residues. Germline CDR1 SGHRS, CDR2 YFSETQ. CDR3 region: CASSLGGNSPLHF. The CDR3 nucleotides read TGCGCCAGCAGCTTGGGTGGAAATTCACCCCTCCACTTT.

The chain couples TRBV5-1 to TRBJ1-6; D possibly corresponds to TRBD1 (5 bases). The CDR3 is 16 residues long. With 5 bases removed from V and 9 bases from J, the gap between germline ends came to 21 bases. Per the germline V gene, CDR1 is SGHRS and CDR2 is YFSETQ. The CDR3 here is CASSSGLLEEISPLHF. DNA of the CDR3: TGCGCCAGCAGTTCGGGACTTCTTGAAGAAATTTCACCCCTCCACTTT.

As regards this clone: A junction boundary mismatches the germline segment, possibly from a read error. The CDR3 sequence: CASSPLGSDAFF. The CDR3 DNA is TGTGCCAGCAGCCCCCTGGGCTCTGACGCTTTCTTT. The chain employs TRBV13 and TRBJ1-1; D remains unclear. CDR1 PRHDT and CDR2 FYEKMQ come from the germline V gene (reference sequence). This CDR3 is 12 amino acids long.

The CDR3 spells CASSFRDRGRSSGYTF. The CDR3 nucleotides read TGTGCCAGCAGCTTTAGGGACAGGGGGCGGTCGAGTGGCTACACCTTC. The chain combines TRBV7-8 with TRBJ1-2; 12 bases are a match to TRBD1. Per germline, CDR1 SGHVS and CDR2 FQNEAQ. V trimming: 3 bases; J trimming: 7 bases; junction bases outside the gene matches: 9. This CDR3 is 16 amino acids long.

The CDR3 region is CASSAHTEAFF. The CDR3, as DNA: TGTGCCAGCAGCGCCCACACTGAAGCTTTCTTT. This chain uses TRBV7-2 with TRBJ1-1; D remains unclear. From germline, CDR1 is SGHTA and CDR2 FQGNSA. CDR3 size: 11 residues. V gave up 5 bases and J gave up 3 bases, with 4 bases separating them.

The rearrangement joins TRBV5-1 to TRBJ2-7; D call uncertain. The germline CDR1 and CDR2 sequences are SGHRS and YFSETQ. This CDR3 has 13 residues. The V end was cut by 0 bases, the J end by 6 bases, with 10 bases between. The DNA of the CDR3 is TGCGCCAGCAGCTTGGGTACCTCAAGCGAGCAGTACTTC. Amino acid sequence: CASSLGTSSEQYF.

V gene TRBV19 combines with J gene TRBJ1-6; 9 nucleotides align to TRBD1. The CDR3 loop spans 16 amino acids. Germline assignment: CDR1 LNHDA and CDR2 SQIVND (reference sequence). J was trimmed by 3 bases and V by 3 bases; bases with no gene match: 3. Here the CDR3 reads CASSIGQGSYNSPLHF. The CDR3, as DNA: TGTGCCAGTAGTATCGGACAGGGGAGCTATAATTCACCCCTCCACTTT.

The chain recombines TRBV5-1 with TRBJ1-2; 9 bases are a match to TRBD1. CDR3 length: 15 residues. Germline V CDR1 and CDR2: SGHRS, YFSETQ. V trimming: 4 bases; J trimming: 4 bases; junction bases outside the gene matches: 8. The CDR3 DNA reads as TGCGCCAGCAGCGCGGGGACAGGGCGGATCTATGGCTACACCTTC. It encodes CASSAGTGRIYGYTF. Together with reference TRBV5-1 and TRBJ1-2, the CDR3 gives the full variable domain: KAGVTQTPRYLIKTRGQQVTLSCSPISGHRSVSWYQQTPGQGLQFLFEYFSETQRNKGNFPGRFSGRQFSNSRSEMNVSTLELGDSALYLCASSAGTGRIYGYTFGSGTRLTVV.

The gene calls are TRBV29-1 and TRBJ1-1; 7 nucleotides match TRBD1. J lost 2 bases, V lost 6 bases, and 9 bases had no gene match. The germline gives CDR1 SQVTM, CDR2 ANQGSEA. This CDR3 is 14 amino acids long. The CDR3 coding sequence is TGCAGCGTCGGAATGACAGGGACCAACACTGAAGCTTTCTTT. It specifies CSVGMTGTNTEAFF.

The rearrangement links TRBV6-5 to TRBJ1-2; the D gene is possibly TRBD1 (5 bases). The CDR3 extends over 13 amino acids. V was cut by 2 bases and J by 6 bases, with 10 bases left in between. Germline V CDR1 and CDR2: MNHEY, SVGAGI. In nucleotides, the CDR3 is TGTGCCAGCAGTTACGGACGACAGCATGGCTACACCTTC. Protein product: CASSYGRQHGYTF.

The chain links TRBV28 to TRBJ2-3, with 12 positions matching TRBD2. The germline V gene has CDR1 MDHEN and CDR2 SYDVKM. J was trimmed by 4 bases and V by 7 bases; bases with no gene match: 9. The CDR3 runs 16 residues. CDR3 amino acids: CASTSRLAGASDTQYF. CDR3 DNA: TGTGCCAGCACCTCCAGACTAGCGGGGGCCTCAGATACGCAGTATTTT.

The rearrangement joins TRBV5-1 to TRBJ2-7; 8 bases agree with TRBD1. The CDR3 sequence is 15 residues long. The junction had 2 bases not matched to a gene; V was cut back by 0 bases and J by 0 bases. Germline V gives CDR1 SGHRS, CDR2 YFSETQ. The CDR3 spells CASSLEGQASYEQYF. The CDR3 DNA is TGCGCCAGCAGCTTGGAGGGACAGGCCTCCTACGAGCAGTACTTC.

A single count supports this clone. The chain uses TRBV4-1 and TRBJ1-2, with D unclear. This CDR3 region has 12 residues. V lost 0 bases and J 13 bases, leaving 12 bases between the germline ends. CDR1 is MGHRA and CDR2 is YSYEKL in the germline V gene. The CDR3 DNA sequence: TGCGCCAGCAGCCAAGAGGTTAACGGACGCACCTTC. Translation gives CASSQEVNGRTF.

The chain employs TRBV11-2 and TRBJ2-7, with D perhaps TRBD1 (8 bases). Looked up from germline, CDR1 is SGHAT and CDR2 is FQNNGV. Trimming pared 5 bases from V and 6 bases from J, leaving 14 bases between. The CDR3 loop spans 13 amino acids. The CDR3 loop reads CASSLTGEGEQYV. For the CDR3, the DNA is TGTGCCAGCAGCCTGACAGGGGAGGGCGAGCAGTACGTC.

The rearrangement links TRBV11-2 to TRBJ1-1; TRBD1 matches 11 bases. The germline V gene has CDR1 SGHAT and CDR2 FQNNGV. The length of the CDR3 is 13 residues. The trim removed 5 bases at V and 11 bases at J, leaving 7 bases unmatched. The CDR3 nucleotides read TGTGCCAGCAGCCCCCGGACAGGGGGCTGGGCTTTCTTT. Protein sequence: CASSPRTGGWAFF. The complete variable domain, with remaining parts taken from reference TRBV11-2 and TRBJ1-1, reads EAGVAQSPRYKIIEKRQSVAFWCNPISGHATLYWYQQILGQGPKLLIQFQNNGVVDDSQLPKDRFSAERLKGVDSTLKIQPAKLEDSAVYLCASSPRTGGWAFFGQGTRLTVV.

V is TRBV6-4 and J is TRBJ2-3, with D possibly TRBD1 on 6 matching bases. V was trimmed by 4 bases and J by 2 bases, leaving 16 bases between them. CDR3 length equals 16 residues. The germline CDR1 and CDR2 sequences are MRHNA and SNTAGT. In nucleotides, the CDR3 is TGTGCCAGCAGTGGGTTACCGGGACAAGACACAGATACGCAGTATTTT. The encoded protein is CASSGLPGQDTDTQYF.

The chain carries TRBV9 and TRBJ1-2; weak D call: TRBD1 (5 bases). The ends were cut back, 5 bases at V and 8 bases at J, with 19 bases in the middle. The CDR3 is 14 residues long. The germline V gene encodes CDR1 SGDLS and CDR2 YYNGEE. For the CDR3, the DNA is TGTGCCAGCAGAGGGACTGGATCAGTCGGCGGCTACACCTTC. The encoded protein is CASRGTGSVGGYTF. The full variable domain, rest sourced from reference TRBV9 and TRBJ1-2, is DSGVTQTPKHLITATGQRVTLRCSPRSGDLSVYWYQQSLDQGLQFLIQYYNGEERAKGNILERFSAQQFPDLHSELNLSSLELGDSALYFCASRGTGSVGGYTFGSGTRLTVV.

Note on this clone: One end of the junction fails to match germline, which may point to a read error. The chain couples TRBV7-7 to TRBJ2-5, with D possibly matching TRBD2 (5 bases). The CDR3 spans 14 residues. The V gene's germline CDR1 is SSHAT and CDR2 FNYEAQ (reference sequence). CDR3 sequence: CASSLAREVETQYF. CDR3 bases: TGTGCTAGCAGCTTAGCGCGCGAGGTAGAGACCCAGTACTTC.

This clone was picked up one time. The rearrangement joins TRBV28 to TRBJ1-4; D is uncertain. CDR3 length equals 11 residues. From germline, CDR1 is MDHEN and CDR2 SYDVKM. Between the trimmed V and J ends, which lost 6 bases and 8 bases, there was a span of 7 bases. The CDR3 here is CASRTLEKLFF. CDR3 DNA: TGTGCCAGCAGGACACTGGAAAAACTGTTTTTT.

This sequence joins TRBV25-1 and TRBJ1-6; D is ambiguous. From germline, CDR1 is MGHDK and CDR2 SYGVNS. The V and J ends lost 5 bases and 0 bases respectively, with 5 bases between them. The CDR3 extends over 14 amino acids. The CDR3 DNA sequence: TGTGCCAGCAGTTTTAACTCCTATAATTCACCCCTCCACTTT. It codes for CASSFNSYNSPLHF.

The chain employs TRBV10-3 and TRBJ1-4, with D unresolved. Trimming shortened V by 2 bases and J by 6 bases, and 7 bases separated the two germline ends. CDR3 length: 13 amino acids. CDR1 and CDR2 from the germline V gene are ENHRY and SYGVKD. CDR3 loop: CAISENAYEKLFF. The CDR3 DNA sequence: TGTGCCATCAGTGAGAATGCTTATGAAAAACTGTTTTTT.

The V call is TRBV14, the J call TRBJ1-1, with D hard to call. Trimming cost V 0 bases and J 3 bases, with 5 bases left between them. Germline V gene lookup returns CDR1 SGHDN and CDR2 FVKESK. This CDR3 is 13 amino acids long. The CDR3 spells CASSQDAYTEAFF. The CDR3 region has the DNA TGTGCCAGCAGCCAAGACGCTTACACTGAAGCTTTCTTT.

CDR3 loop: CASSLGAGVEDTQYF. The CDR3 DNA sequence: TGTGCCAGCAGTTTGGGGGCAGGGGTGGAAGATACGCAGTATTTT. J is TRBJ2-3 and V is TRBV27, with TRBD1 as a possible D gene (6 bases). CDR3 size: 15 residues. V lost 3 bases and J 5 bases, leaving 15 bases between the germline ends. Germline V gives CDR1 MNHEY, CDR2 SMNVEV (reference sequence).